Below are 8 T cell receptor beta chains sequenced from a single sample in a study of cytomegalovirus exposure and HLA in healthy donors. With 60 Vbeta and 13 Jbeta primers, the PCR was carried out. Profiling relied on immunoSEQ multiplex PCR, and the TCRdb table lists in-frame clones only, not all of them. The profile shows some 91,000 clones, 65% to 85% of them singletons. What was sequenced was PBMCs. The source is a man aged 40-49 years in good health and CMV-seronegative.

Ten or more counts support this clone. The chain couples TRBV6-1 to TRBJ1-2, with D possibly TRBD1 on 5 matching bases. V was cut by 6 bases and J by 4 bases, with 12 bases left in between. In germline, CDR1 is MNHNS, CDR2 SASEGT. The CDR3 loop spans 13 amino acids. This chain's CDR3 is CASSQATAYGYTF. The CDR3 nucleotides are TGTGCCAGCAGCCAGGCGACAGCCTATGGCTACACCTTC.

The chain combines TRBV2 with TRBJ2-7; tentative D call: TRBD2 (5 bases). V was trimmed by 4 bases and J by 5 bases, leaving 9 bases between them. CDR1 is SNHLY and CDR2 is FYNNEI in the germline V gene. This CDR3 region has 12 residues. Here the CDR3 DNA reads TGTGCCAGCAGTGGGGAGTTCGACGAGCAGTACTTC. Protein: CASSGEFDEQYF.

The chain has TRBV28 and TRBJ2-7; 12 bases are a match to TRBD2. V gave up 5 bases and J gave up 4 bases; unmatched junction bases: 6. The CDR3 covers 15 residues. Germline lookup yields CDR1 MDHEN and CDR2 SYDVKM. The CDR3 DNA follows: TGTGCCAGCAGTGCGACTAGCGGGAGAAGATACGAGCAGTACTTC. It translates to CASSATSGRRYEQYF.

V gene TRBV23-1 combines with J gene TRBJ1-4, with TRBD1 identical over 9 bases. TRBV23-1 is an open reading frame whose function is uncertain. V trimming: 8 bases; J trimming: 5 bases; junction bases outside the gene matches: 6. This CDR3 spans 14 amino acids. DNA of the CDR3: TGCGCCAGCCTCCCAGGACAGGGGAATGAAAAACTGTTTTTT. Its protein is CASLPGQGNEKLFF.

The rearrangement uses TRBV5-1 and TRBJ2-5; 11 positions match TRBD1. The DNA matches TRBJ2-7 better at its end, which makes the J call doubtful. This CDR3 region has 14 residues. Germline CDR1 is SGHRS and CDR2 is YFSETQ. The CDR3 spells CASSARDRGNEQYF. Written as DNA, the CDR3 is TGCGCCAGCAGCGCCCGGGACAGGGGGAACGAGCAGTACTTC.

This clone has a single count. The gene calls are TRBV19 and TRBJ2-1; 7 bases align to TRBD2. This CDR3 region has 13 residues. Per germline, CDR1 LNHDA and CDR2 SQIVND (reference sequence). Germline trimming cut 7 bases from V and 7 bases from J; bases unmatched to any gene: 7. CDR3 protein: CASKSGGRNEQFF. Here the CDR3 DNA reads TGTGCCAGTAAATCGGGGGGAAGGAATGAGCAGTTCTTC.

This chain uses TRBV7-5 with TRBJ1-2; the table's D call, TRBD1, was not checked against the DNA. TRBV7-5 has pseudogene status. The CDR3 has 16 amino acids. The CDR3 is CARSLEVSGQGYGYTF. The CDR3 DNA reads as TGTGCCAGAAGCTTAGAAGTTTCGGGACAGGGCTATGGCTACACCTTC.

DNA for the CDR3: TGTGCCAGCTCAACAACTAGTTTGAATGAGCAGTTCTTC. Its protein product is CASSTTSLNEQFF. The genes are TRBV18 and TRBJ2-1, with D perhaps matching TRBD2 (5 bases). Trimming shortened V by 5 bases and J by 7 bases, and 12 bases separated the two germline ends. Germline-derived CDR1 and CDR2 are KGHSH and LQKENI. The CDR3 loop spans 13 amino acids.